This T cell receptor (beta chain) was captured by sequencing in a study of T cells in Graves' hyperthyroidism and ophthalmopathy. In its sample, this clonotype was seen a few times. Template material for amplifying TCR beta CDR3 regions consisted of RNA transcripts. The HTBI primer set served for first-round RT-PCR of the TCR CDR3. TCRdb re-called the multiplex PCR reads through MiXCR, storing one row per CDR3 protein. The data show approximately 400,000 distinct CDR3 sequences, 11% to 15% seen once. Not enrolled were patients with uncontrolled infection, other autoimmune disease, pregnancy or lactation. The CDR3 runs to 16 residues. Germline values: CDR1 SGHNT, CDR2 YENEEA. V gave up 5 bases and J gave up 3 bases; unmatched junction bases: 9.

The TCR originated in a woman between 55 and 75 years old with Graves' hyperthyroidism. Sequencing was performed on blood. V gene TRBV11-3 combines with J gene TRBJ2-1; TRBD2 agrees at 8 bases. In DNA, the CDR3 is TGTGCCAGCAGCCCTCCGGCGGGAGGCCTCTACAATGAGCAGTTCTTC. Translation gives CASSPPAGGLYNEQFF.